The following is a TCR beta chain sequence with its context. The data belong to a study of cytomegalovirus exposure and HLA in healthy donors. Trimming left V 4 bases short and J 5 bases short, with 11 bases between. The CDR3 loop spans 13 amino acids. Germline V gene data show CDR1 as SGHVS and CDR2 as FQNEAQ. The PCR ran on 60 Vbeta and 13 Jbeta primers. Clones were sequenced by immunoSEQ multiplex PCR, and TCRdb holds only the in-frame ones, with some missing. The sample lists some 140,000 clones; 70% to 80% were seen once. V usage is TRBV7-8 and J usage is TRBJ2-5; D is undetermined. The sequence derives from a man aged 45-65 years in good health and CMV-seronegative. The specimen sequenced was PBMCs. CDR3 bases: TGTGCCAGCAGCTCAGGCCCCCAGGAGACCCAGTACTTC. It specifies CASSSGPQETQYF. The variable domain in full, completed from reference TRBV7-8 and TRBJ2-5, reads GAGVSQSPRYKVAKRGQDVALRCDPISGHVSLFWYQQALGQGPEFLTYFQNEAQLDKSGLPSDRFFAERPEGSVSTLKIQRTQQEDSAVYLCASSSGPQETQYFGPGTRLLVL.